This section outlines one T cell receptor (beta chain) sequence together with its context. The antigen is not known. Trimming stripped 3 bases from V and 6 bases from J, with 11 bases between. The CDR3 loop spans 14 amino acids. Germline lookup yields CDR1 MNHNS and CDR2 SASEGT. TCRdb's copy holds only in-frame clones and misses some; the assay was immunoSEQ multiplex PCR. The data contain about 80,000 clones, around 86% of them seen just once; the ten biggest clones take up 5.5% to 6.5%. The data belong to a study of OX40 agonist ivuxolimab in advanced cancers. Study background: The eligibility criteria allowed prior anti-PD-1, anti-PD-L1 or anti-CTLA-4 therapy, and 40% had some.

Findings and limits, study-wide: The study found that CD8+ T cells averaged more expanded clones than CD4+. Certain nonresponders likewise exhibited a low normalized T-cell clonal expansion.

This chain links TRBV6-1 with TRBJ2-2; a weak D match, TRBD2 (5 bases). The sequences come from CD4+ or CD8+ T cells sorted from blood, collected in a trial of the OX40 agonist ivuxolimab. The TCR originated in an adult with an advanced solid tumor such as melanoma, head and neck, liver or kidney cancer. The CDR3 is CASSDAAGAGELFF. Written as DNA, the CDR3 is TGTGCCAGCAGTGACGCGGCCGGGGCCGGGGAGCTGTTTTTT.